The 7 T cell receptor beta chains presented below share a single source sample, sequenced in a study of PD-1 blockade in classical Hodgkin lymphoma. The time point: newly diagnosed, previously untreated cHL patient sample. Thawed PBMCs were subjected to magnetic negative selection, which yielded isolated CD8+ T cells. Sequenced by immunoSEQ multiplex PCR; TCRdb stores in-frame clones only, minus some. This table has approximately 2,500 clones, about 70% appearing once. The sequenced material came from CD8+ T cells from blood. These TCRs come from a human donor with classical Hodgkin lymphoma.

The CDR3 DNA is TGTGCCAGCAGCCCCCTCCGGGACAACAGTATCATATATTTT. Translation: CASSPLRDNSIIYF. This chain links TRBV13 with TRBJ1-3; TRBD1 is a possible D gene (6 bases). The CDR3 loop spans 14 amino acids. Germline V gene data show CDR1 as PRHDT and CDR2 as FYEKMQ (reference sequence). Trimming took off 5 bases at V and 12 bases at J, with 20 bases between the two ends. Together with reference TRBV13 and TRBJ1-3, the CDR3 gives the full variable domain: AAGVIQSPRHLIKEKRETATLKCYPIPRHDTVYWYQQGPGQDPQFLISFYEKMQSDKGSIPDRFSAQQFSDYHSELNMSSLELGDSALYFCASSPLRDNSIIYFGEGSWLTVV.

The CDR3 DNA sequence: TGTGCCAGCAGCCGGGCGGTGGGGGGCTTGGATACGCAGTATTTT. This encodes CASSRAVGGLDTQYF. The chain has TRBV6-4 and TRBJ2-3; the D call may be TRBD1 or TRBD2 (6 bases each). The germline gives CDR1 MRHNA, CDR2 SNTAGT. Trimming removed 6 bases from V and 6 bases from J, with 19 bases in between. The CDR3 is 15 amino acids.

The CDR3 spells CASSSPHRAGETQYF. CDR3 coding DNA: TGTGCCAGCAGTTCCCCCCACAGGGCGGGAGAGACCCAGTACTTC. The rearrangement joins TRBV6-5 to TRBJ2-5; maybe TRBD1 (6 bases). V lost 4 bases and J lost 4, with 16 bases in between. Per the germline V gene, CDR1 is MNHEY and CDR2 is SVGAGI. The CDR3 loop spans 15 amino acids.

The genes are TRBV28 and TRBJ2-5; TRBD2 is a possible D gene (7 bases). Germline values: CDR1 MDHEN, CDR2 SYDVKM. V lost 2 bases and J lost 1, with 11 bases in between. This CDR3 contains 15 residues. This CDR3 reads CASSLGGGLQETQYF. The CDR3 bases are TGTGCCAGCAGTTTAGGCGGGGGCCTCCAAGAGACCCAGTACTTC.

The genes are TRBV4-1 and TRBJ1-6; 10 bases line up with TRBD1. CDR1 is MGHRA and CDR2 is YSYEKL in the germline V gene. The junction had 1 base not matched to a gene; V was cut back by 3 bases and J by 8 bases. This CDR3 region has 14 residues. The CDR3 DNA sequence: TGCGCCAGCAGCCATGGACAGGGGGATTCACCCCTCCACTTT. Residues: CASSHGQGDSPLHF.

This clone occurred a few times. The chain is built from TRBV25-1 and TRBJ1-1, with 8 bases aligning to TRBD1. Germline-derived CDR1 and CDR2 are MGHDK and SYGVNS. V gave up 6 bases and J gave up 4 bases; unmatched junction bases: 4. This CDR3 spans 13 amino acids. CDR3: CASSLDRGTEAFF. CDR3 nucleotides: TGTGCCAGCAGCCTCGACAGGGGCACTGAAGCTTTCTTT.

This chain joins TRBV11-2 and TRBJ2-5; no firm D call. With 3 bases removed from V and 5 bases from J, the gap between germline ends came to 10 bases. CDR1 is SGHAT, CDR2 FQNNGV, per germline. This CDR3 region has 13 residues. The CDR3 spells CASSLGSLETQYF. CDR3 nucleotide sequence: TGTGCCAGCAGCTTGGGCAGCTTGGAGACCCAGTACTTC.